This is a list of T cell receptor beta chains from one sample in a study of T-cell reconstitution after alpha-beta-depleted transplantation in children. Using its own MiXCR run on the PCR reads, TCRdb lists one record per CDR3 protein. The table lists about 540,000 distinct CDR3 sequences, about 16% of them singletons. The sequences come from PBMCs from the stem cell graft donor, collected from the stem cell graft. The receptor source for this set is a human donor who donated a stem cell graft to a child with acute lymphoblastic leukemia. CDR3s leave out the opening cysteine and the closing phenylalanine or tryptophan.

CDR3 length: 10
V gene: TRBV20-1
J gene: TRBJ1-1
CDR3 protein: SAREMNTEAF

CDR3 length: 15
V gene: TRBV20-1
J gene: TRBJ2-1
CDR3 protein: SATDWGRSTSYNEQF

CDR3 length: 13
V gene: TRBV6-1
J gene: TRBJ1-6
CDR3 protein: ASSEVEPANSPLH

CDR3 length: 11
V gene: TRBV12-3/TRBV12-4
J gene: TRBJ2-7
CDR3 protein: ASSLGASHEQY

CDR3 length: 11
V gene: TRBV3-1
J gene: TRBJ1-5
CDR3 protein: ASSQTGQGPQH

CDR3 length: 12
V gene: TRBV6-1
J gene: TRBJ1-4
CDR3 protein: ASSPGVANEKLF

CDR3 length: 12
V gene: TRBV29-1
J gene: TRBJ2-2
CDR3 protein: SVRPDPNTGELF

CDR3 length: 12
V gene: TRBV5-1
J gene: TRBJ2-7
CDR3 protein: ASSPWTGNIEQY

CDR3 length: 13
V gene: TRBV19
J gene: TRBJ2-7
CDR3 protein: ASSIGTGVSYEQY

CDR3 length: 12
V gene: TRBV7-2
J gene: TRBJ1-5
CDR3 protein: ASSLQALNQPQH

CDR3 length: 13
V gene: TRBV7-9
J gene: TRBJ2-1
CDR3 protein: ASSTERSSYNEQF

CDR3 length: 11
V gene: TRBV5-5
J gene: TRBJ1-1
CDR3 protein: ASSYKVHTEAF

CDR3 length: 13
V gene: TRBV9
J gene: TRBJ2-7
CDR3 protein: ASSGGGGEYSEQY

CDR3 length: 11
V gene: TRBV5-1
J gene: TRBJ2-4
CDR3 protein: ASSLAAATVQY

CDR3 length: 13
V gene: TRBV7-9
J gene: TRBJ2-1
CDR3 protein: ASSLEAGVRNEQF

CDR3 length: 11
V gene: TRBV15
J gene: TRBJ2-7
CDR3 protein: ATSREFEGEQY

CDR3 length: 12
V gene: TRBV5-1
J gene: TRBJ1-1
CDR3 protein: ASSLGGRRTEAF

CDR3 length: 13
V gene: TRBV16
J gene: TRBJ2-7
CDR3 protein: ASSLIAGVVYEQY

CDR3 length: 13
V gene: TRBV18
J gene: TRBJ2-7
CDR3 protein: ASSPLRQGASEQY

CDR3 length: 18
V gene: TRBV6-2/TRBV6-3
J gene: TRBJ2-5
CDR3 protein: ASSYSNSRLAGKPQETQY

CDR3 length: 13
V gene: TRBV5-1
J gene: TRBJ2-6
CDR3 protein: ASSWDSSGANGLT

CDR3 length: 15
V gene: TRBV4-1
J gene: TRBJ1-1
CDR3 protein: ASSQDGGRSGNTEAF

CDR3 length: 11
V gene: TRBV5-1
J gene: TRBJ2-7
CDR3 protein: ASSNGQGYEQY

CDR3 length: 12
V gene: TRBV6-4
J gene: TRBJ2-3
CDR3 protein: ASSDGFSTDTQY

CDR3 length: 12
V gene: TRBV11-2
J gene: TRBJ1-1
CDR3 protein: ASSLLRVGTEAF

CDR3 length: 14
V gene: TRBV4-2
J gene: TRBJ2-3
CDR3 protein: ASSQDSRTRGDTQY

CDR3 length: 12
V gene: TRBV5-1
J gene: TRBJ2-2
CDR3 protein: ASSWSDSTGELF

CDR3 length: 12
V gene: TRBV29-1
J gene: TRBJ1-1
CDR3 protein: SVIEGGRGTEAF

CDR3 length: 13
V gene: TRBV9
J gene: TRBJ1-1
CDR3 protein: ASSVDPGLNTEAF

CDR3 length: 12
V gene: TRBV20-1
J gene: TRBJ1-2
CDR3 protein: SARGDGANYGYT

CDR3 length: 15
V gene: TRBV12-3/TRBV12-4
J gene: TRBJ1-2
CDR3 protein: ASSLVVWSAVNYGYT

CDR3 length: 14
V gene: TRBV7-2
J gene: TRBJ2-2
CDR3 protein: ASSFSRTTNTGELF

CDR3 length: 15
V gene: TRBV3-1
J gene: TRBJ2-6
CDR3 protein: ASSLRPFSSGANVLT

CDR3 length: 14
V gene: TRBV20-1
J gene: TRBJ2-7
CDR3 protein: SARPAFSGSFYEQY

CDR3 length: 12
V gene: TRBV18
J gene: TRBJ2-7
CDR3 protein: ASSAPSRPYEQY

CDR3 length: 13
V gene: TRBV5-1
J gene: TRBJ2-7
CDR3 protein: ASSSGLAGEYEQY

CDR3 length: 13
V gene: TRBV7-9
J gene: TRBJ1-1
CDR3 protein: ASRATGTRNTEAF

CDR3 length: 11
V gene: TRBV3-1
J gene: TRBJ1-6
CDR3 protein: ASSQSDYSPLH

CDR3 length: 12
V gene: TRBV29-1
J gene: TRBJ2-5
CDR3 protein: SVLSGIVGETQY

CDR3 length: 13
V gene: TRBV7-9
J gene: TRBJ2-7
CDR3 protein: ASSPKQERVDEQY

CDR3 length: 13
V gene: TRBV7-7
J gene: TRBJ2-2
CDR3 protein: ASSLSSINTGELF

CDR3 length: 11
V gene: TRBV2
J gene: TRBJ1-1
CDR3 protein: ASSHDRGTEAF

CDR3 length: 19
V gene: TRBV5-1
J gene: TRBJ2-2
CDR3 protein: ASSDRALTSGRGWSTGELF

CDR3 length: 13
V gene: TRBV6-5
J gene: TRBJ1-4
CDR3 protein: ASSYSGRGWEKLF

CDR3 length: 18
V gene: TRBV11-1
J gene: TRBJ2-1
CDR3 protein: ASSARTSGRLRSSYNEQF